The text below deals with one TCR beta chain. Its antigen target is currently unknown. There are no base qualities to consult, and no much larger clone falls within one base. Participants in the prospective study were aged 18 to 89 years, lived in 24 United States geographic areas, and enrolled through a virtual design. In the prospective study, participants were assigned to cohorts based on the clinical history participants reported in a screening survey and a study questionnaire. For ImmuneRACE Cohort 3, a participant was defined as recovered based on two consecutive negative NP/OP PCR tests, clearance by a healthcare professional, or resolution of symptoms. Mobile phlebotomists in the prospective study collected whole blood, serum and a nasopharyngeal or oropharyngeal swab from every participant. Over an approximately two-month period, participants in the prospective study had the option of providing additional blood draws and questionnaires. Before DNA extraction, blood samples from the prospective study were shipped at room temperature or frozen.

TCRbeta CDR3 regions were amplified from genomic DNA by means of the immunoSEQ Assay, a bias-controlled multiplex PCR. Per the source publication's procedure: Nucleated cell counts per sample were estimated from amplification of reference gene primers within the assay. Sequence reads were collapsed and filtered to measure the absolute abundance of every unique TCRbeta CDR3 rearrangement. For each sample, productive Simpson clonality was calculated as the square root of Simpson's diversity index across productive rearrangements. This immuneACCESS table, as held by TCRdb, lists in-frame sequences with V and J called but not all clones. Of the missing ones, under half trace to an unresolved V gene in checked studies; the others have no known cause. That table supplies the V and J calls and clone size; D and trimming were determined from the DNA. The table for this sample lists fewer than 600,000 clones; approximately 87% of them were counted only once. The ten largest make up 1.5% to 2% of the sample.

The data were obtained in a study of blood T cell repertoires in COVID-19 (dated by TCRdb to about 2020). In terms of the full investigation: Samples covering the acute and convalescent phases of COVID-19 were provided by collaborators in the United States, Italy and Spain. The material from the prospective study consisted of cDNA or gDNA derived from T cells, B-cell-depleted T cells, or PBMCs. Deeply sampled blood TCRbeta repertoires from subjects exposed to, actively infected with, or recovered from COVID-19 were included in the dataset. The repertoires were made available in a free public database intended to serve as a resource for research on the immune response to SARS-CoV-2. The samples were drawn from two sources: the first 160 participants of the ongoing ImmuneRACE study, and 950 to 1,500 subjects contributed by 6 global collaborators. Nearly every sample came with metadata listing a de-identified subject ID, COVID-19 status, age in years and sex. Where HLA class I and class II types were available, the types were taken from metadata supplied by the sample provider, not from assay-based typing. The paper's findings and limits, for the study overall: The quantity of clinical and demographic metadata differed by source and by participant and was supplied without curation.

Material: PBMCs or T cells enriched from blood (not recorded which). The sequence was obtained from a woman aged 35 to 49 who had recovered from COVID-19.

CDR3 protein: CATTIGDYYEQYF. At the DNA level, the sequence is TGTGCCACCACCATAGGGGATTACTACGAGCAGTACTTC. The V gene is TRBV6-5 and the J gene is TRBJ2-7, with TRBD1 perhaps the D gene, on 5 matching bases. Reading from cysteine to phenylalanine, the CDR3 counts 13 amino acids. Only the CDR3 DNA is retained, 39 bases long and in frame from the first base. According to the germline V gene, CDR1 reads MNHEY and CDR2 reads SVGAGI. The trim is 10 bases for V and 3 bases for J, with a gap of 16 bases between the germline ends.